Given below is one TCR beta chain in context. This specimen belongs to a study of blood T cell repertoires in COVID-19. Study details: Collection of acute and convalescent COVID-19 samples took place in the United States, Italy and Spain. The cDNA or gDNA used as material had been derived from T cells, B-cell-depleted T cells, or PBMCs.

The germline gives CDR1 PRHDT, CDR2 FYEKMQ (reference sequence). This CDR3 is 16 amino acids long. V dropped 5 bases and J dropped 4; count of bases not matched to a gene: 8. Using immunoSEQ multiplex PCR, the repertoire was profiled, and TCRdb retains in-frame clones only, with some absent. The table lists under 250,000 clones, 85% of them singletons, with around 6.4% in the top ten. This TCR came from a woman aged 60-70 years with active or convalescent COVID-19. Sequencing was done on a sample of peripheral blood. J is TRBJ2-1 and V is TRBV13; 10 nucleotides agree with TRBD2. In nucleotides, the CDR3 is TGTGCCAGCAGCCAACTCACTAGCGGGAATTACAATGAGCAGTTCTTC. Its translation is CASSQLTSGNYNEQFF.